This T cell receptor (beta chain) was sequenced during a study of blood T cells in healthy people across ages. General study results and limits: Diversity was higher, and naive CD4+ cells more numerous, in long-lived donors than in aged donors.

Comments on this clonotype: Antigen: not known. A read error may produce the germline difference seen at one junction end.

For the second PCR, which ran for 7 to 11 cycles, a sample-barcoded 5' primer and a J-beta primer mix were used. Researchers report that a template-switch adaptor with 12 random nucleotides tagged each cDNA molecule. TCRdb reprocessed the 5' RACE reads with MiXCR, giving one entry per CDR3 protein. The sample has about 290,000 distinct CDR3 sequences, around 27% seen once. Healthy Russian Caucasian donors spanned ages about 6 to 100 years. A minimum of 6 million PBMCs was isolated per sample. CDR3 length: 17 residues. Looked up from germline, CDR1 is SGHRS and CDR2 is YFSETQ. The V and J genes are TRBV5-1 and TRBJ2-7, with TRBD2 identical over 13 bases. The TCR was taken from a woman aged 70 to 79 in good health. Sequencing was carried out using blood. The CDR3 region has the DNA TGCGCCAGCAGCCCCACTCCGGGACTAGCGGGAACCTACGAGCGGTACTTC. Translated: CASSPTPGLAGTYERYF.